These T cell receptor beta chains were read from a single sample in a study of T cell changes during pregnancy in multiple sclerosis. The table came from immunoSEQ multiplex PCR; TCRdb's copy has only in-frame clones and leaves some out. In the table there are about 100,000 clones, 85% to 95% of which are singletons. This specimen consisted of peripheral blood, obtained in the second trimester of pregnancy. The receptor source for this set is a female donor with multiple sclerosis, enrolled in a pregnancy study. CDR3s include the opening cysteine and the closing phenylalanine or tryptophan. A D gene is named only where the DNA matches it firmly. Some rows mark clone size as missing; the rest say once, few, many or name a class of expanded clone.

NA,NA,TRBJ2-7,TRBV19,TGTGCCAGTAGTATTGGGGGGGCAGGCTCCTACGAGCAGTACTTC,CASSIGGAGSYEQYF
NA,TRBD1,TRBJ1-2,TRBV7-3,TGTGCCAGCAGCTCAAGGACAGGAGGGGGCTACACCTTC,CASSSRTGGGYTF
NA,TRBD1,TRBJ2-5,TRBV29-1,TGCAGCGCCCTCGGGGGACAGGCTCCCTGGGAGACCCAGTACTTC,CSALGGQAPWETQYF
NA,TRBD1,TRBJ1-2,TRBV5-6,TGTGCCAGCAGCTCCACAGGGGACTATGGCTACACCTTC,CASSSTGDYGYTF
once,NA,TRBJ2-2,TRBV30,TGTGCCTGGAGTGTTCAGGCCACCGGGGAGCTGTTTTTT,CAWSVQATGELFF
few,TRBD1,TRBJ1-5,TRBV4-1,TGCGCCAGCAGCCAAGAAAGAACAGGGGTGAGCAATCAGCCCCAGCATTTT,CASSQERTGVSNQPQHF
NA,NA,TRBJ2-7,TRBV25-1,TGTGCCAGCAGTGTTAGCTACGAGCAGTACTTC,CASSVSYEQYF
NA,NA,TRBJ1-2,TRBV19,TGTGCCAGTAGGACCCTTGGCACTTCTACAGGTTATGGCTACACCTTC,CASRTLGTSTGYGYTF
NA,NA,TRBJ1-1,TRBV18,TGTGCCAGCTCACCACGACAAATGCTTGAAGCTTTCTTT,CASSPRQMLEAFF
NA,TRBD2,TRBJ2-3,TRBV29-1,TGCAGCGTTCGGGCGGGAGGGCCGGGGGTCACAGATACGCAGTATTTT,CSVRAGGPGVTDTQYF